A selection of T cell receptor beta chains follows, all from one sample in a study of naive and memory T cell subsets. MiXCR, run by TCRdb on the UMI-ligation and nested PCR reads, gives a single entry per CDR3 protein. The sample contains 140,000 to 150,000 distinct CDR3 sequences, more than 15% of which appear only once. The specimen sequenced was naive CD4+ T cells from blood. These receptors came from a human donor in good health. CDR3s include the opening cysteine and the closing phenylalanine or tryptophan. D genes are given only for firm matches. Some rows mark clone size as missing; the rest say once, few, many or name a class of expanded clone.

D gene,V gene,clone size,J gene,CDR3 DNA,CDR3 protein
TRBD2,TRBV2,many,TRBJ2-3,TGTGCCAGCAGGAAGACTAGCGGTAGCACAGATACGCAGTATTTT,CASRKTSGSTDTQYF
NA,TRBV6-2/TRBV6-3,few,TRBJ1-2,TGTGCCAGCATGCCTGGGGGCAGCAACTATGGCTACACCTTC,CASMPGGSNYGYTF
TRBD2,TRBV7-9,many,TRBJ2-1,TGTGCCAGCAGCCTACGGGGGGGAGCAGGATACAATGAGCAGTTCTTC,CASSLRGGAGYNEQFF
TRBD2,TRBV6-6,few,TRBJ2-1,TGTGCCAGCAGTTCCGGGACTAGCGGGTACTACAATGAGCAGTTCTTC,CASSSGTSGYYNEQFF
TRBD2,TRBV19,NA,TRBJ2-1,TGTGCCAGTAGTTTTTCAAGACTAGCGGCGATGTTCTTC,CASSFSRLAAMFF
TRBD1,TRBV12-3/TRBV12-4,NA,TRBJ1-1,TGTGCCAGCAGACCGGACAGGTATATCATTGAAGCTTTCTTT,CASRPDRYIIEAFF
NA,TRBV28,few,TRBJ1-2,TGTGCCAGCAGTTTTCCCCCTGGGGGCTACACCTTC,CASSFPPGGYTF
TRBD1,TRBV5-4,few,TRBJ2-1,TGTGCCAGCAGCTTGGGTCAGGGGGTCGGCAATGAGCAGTTCTTC,CASSLGQGVGNEQFF
NA,TRBV30,NA,TRBJ1-2,TGTGCCTGGAGTGTGTCCGGGGACCCCCTTAACTATGGCTACACCTTC,CAWSVSGDPLNYGYTF
NA,TRBV4-2,NA,TRBJ2-7,TGTGCCAGCAGCCAAGAGTGGCTAGCCTACGAGCAGTACTTC,CASSQEWLAYEQYF
NA,TRBV6-5,NA,TRBJ1-6,TGTGCCAGCGGTACCTCCTATAATTCACCCCTCCACTTT,CASGTSYNSPLHF
NA,TRBV3-1,NA,TRBJ1-5,TGTGCCAGCAGCCAAGAGAGTTCCAATCAGCCCCAGCATTTT,CASSQESSNQPQHF
NA,TRBV12-3/TRBV12-4,few,TRBJ2-1,TGTGCCAGCAGTGAAATCTATGAGCAGTTCTTC,CASSEIYEQFF
TRBD2,TRBV20-1,NA,TRBJ2-3,TGCAGTGCTAGAGATCTTCTGCGGCGGGGGGTCACAGATACGCAGTATTTT,CSARDLLRRGVTDTQYF
TRBD1,TRBV20-1,few,TRBJ1-5,TGCAGTGCTAGAGGAGGGGGCACCAATCAGCCCCAGCATTTT,CSARGGGTNQPQHF
TRBD2,TRBV24-1,NA,TRBJ2-1,TGTGCCACCAGCGACGCCAGCGGGAGCTCCTACAATGAGCAGTTCTTC,CATSDASGSSYNEQFF
TRBD2,TRBV7-2,NA,TRBJ2-2,TGTGCCAGCGGATGGACTAGCGGGAGGGCCGGCGGGGAGCTGTTTTTT,CASGWTSGRAGGELFF
NA,TRBV12-3/TRBV12-4,few,TRBJ2-2,TGTGCCAGCAGTGTCCGGGTGGGGACCACCGGGGAGCTGTTTTTT,CASSVRVGTTGELFF
NA,TRBV14,few,TRBJ2-7,TGTGCCAGCAGCCAAGGGGGGGCTAGTGCCCGCTACGAGCAGTACTTC,CASSQGGASARYEQYF
TRBD1,TRBV12-3/TRBV12-4,few,TRBJ2-1,TGTGCCAGCAGTTTTAGGACAGGGTACAATGAGCAGTTCTTC,CASSFRTGYNEQFF
NA,TRBV7-6,NA,TRBJ2-5,TGTGCCAGCAGCTACGGGAGAGGAGAGACCCAGTACTTC,CASSYGRGETQYF
TRBD1,TRBV2,few,TRBJ2-2,TGTGCCAGCAGGGGAAGAATACAGGGGGAAGGGACAACCGGGGAGCTGTTTTTT,CASRGRIQGEGTTGELFF
NA,TRBV7-2,NA,TRBJ1-3,TGTGCCAGCAGCTTGGGAAGGCGTCCCTCTGGAAACACCATATATTTT,CASSLGRRPSGNTIYF
TRBD2,TRBV5-4,NA,TRBJ2-3,TGTGCCAGCAGCTTGGGGACTAGAGTAGATACGCAGTATTTT,CASSLGTRVDTQYF
TRBD2,TRBV7-2,few,TRBJ2-3,TGTGCCAGCAGCTTACTAGCGGAAGCAAAGGGTACGCAGTATTTT,CASSLLAEAKGTQYF